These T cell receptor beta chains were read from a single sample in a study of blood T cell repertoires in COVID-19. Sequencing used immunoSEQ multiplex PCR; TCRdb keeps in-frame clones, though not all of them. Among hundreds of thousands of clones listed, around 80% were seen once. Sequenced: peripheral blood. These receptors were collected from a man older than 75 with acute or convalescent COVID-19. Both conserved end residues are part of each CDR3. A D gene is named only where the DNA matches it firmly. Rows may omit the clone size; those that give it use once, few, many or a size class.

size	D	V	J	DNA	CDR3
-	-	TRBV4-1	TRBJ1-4	TGCGCCAGCAGCCGACGTGAGGACAGACTTAATGAAAAACTGTTTTTT	CASSRREDRLNEKLFF
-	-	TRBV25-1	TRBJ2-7	TGTGCCAGCAGCCCAACGGGATCTGGAAGACAAACGGCCTACGAGCAGTACTTC	CASSPTGSGRQTAYEQYF
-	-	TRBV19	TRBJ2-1	TGTGCCAGTAGTATCCCCCTCTATGGTGAGCAGTTCTTC	CASSIPLYGEQFF
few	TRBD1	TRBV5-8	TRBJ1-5	TGTGCCAGCAGCTTTCCCTCGGACAGGGCCGGCCTAGGGCCCCAGCATTTT	CASSFPSDRAGLGPQHF
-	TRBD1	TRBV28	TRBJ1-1	TGTGCCAGCAGTCAACCGGGACAGGGGAACGCTGAAGCTTTCTTT	CASSQPGQGNAEAFF
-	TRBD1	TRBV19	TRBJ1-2	TGTGCCAGTAGCCCTCCGGGACAGCGTGATGGCTACACCTTC	CASSPPGQRDGYTF
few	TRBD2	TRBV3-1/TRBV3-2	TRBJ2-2	TGTGCCAGCAGCCAAGACAACGGACTAGCGGGAATCACCGGGGAGCTGTTTTTT	CASSQDNGLAGITGELFF
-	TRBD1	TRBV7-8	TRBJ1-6	TGTGCCAGCAGCTTGGCCCCCGGGACAGGGGGAAGAAATTCACCCCTCCACTTT	CASSLAPGTGGRNSPLHF
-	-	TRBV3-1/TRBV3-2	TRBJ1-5	TGTGCCAGCAGCCAAACTGTCGGGGTTGGACAGCCCCAGCATTTT	CASSQTVGVGQPQHF
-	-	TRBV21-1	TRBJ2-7	TGTGCTAAAACCGGGGTCTGCTACGAGCAGTACTTC	CAKTGVCYEQYF
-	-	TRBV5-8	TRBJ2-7	TGTGCCAGCAGCCCAGGGGAGTCGACGTGGGGCGAGCAGTACTTC	CASSPGESTWGEQYF
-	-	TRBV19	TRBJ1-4	TGTGCCAGTAGTATAGAACCACACTGGAGGCTGTTTTTT	CASSIEPHWRLFF
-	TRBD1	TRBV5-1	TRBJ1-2	TGCGCCAGTACCAGGGGGCCAGAGGCCTATGGCTACACCTTC	CASTRGPEAYGYTF
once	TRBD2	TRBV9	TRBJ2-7	TGTGCCAGCAGCGTAGATTCTTCTAGCGGCTACGAGCAGTACTTC	CASSVDSSSGYEQYF
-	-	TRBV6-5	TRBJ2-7	TGTGCCAGCACCCCTACCGGGACAACGAGAGAGCAGTACTTC	CASTPTGTTREQYF
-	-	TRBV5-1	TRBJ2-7	TGCGCCAGCAGCCGAAACACTGGCTCCCGGACAGCCTTGGTCTCCTACGAGCAGTACTTC	CASSRNTGSRTALVSYEQYF
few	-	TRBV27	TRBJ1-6	TGTGCCAGCAGTAAAACGCGGGGAGCCTCACCCCTCCACTTT	CASSKTRGASPLHF
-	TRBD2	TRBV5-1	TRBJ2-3	TGCGCCAGCAGCCCGGGGGCGGGAGGGGCAGATACGCAGTATTTT	CASSPGAGGADTQYF
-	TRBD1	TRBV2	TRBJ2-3	TGTGCCAGCAGTTCCGGGACAGCCACAGATACGCAGTATTTT	CASSSGTATDTQYF
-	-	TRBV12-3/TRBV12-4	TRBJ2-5	TGTGCCAGCAGTTTATTGACAGAAGAGACCCAGTACTTC	CASSLLTEETQYF
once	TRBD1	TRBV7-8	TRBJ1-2	TGTGCCAGCAGCTTAGCCGAGACAGGGAGAGGCTACACCTTC	CASSLAETGRGYTF
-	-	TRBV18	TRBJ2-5	TGTGCCAGCTCACCAGTCCCGACAGTGGGAGAGACCCAGTACTTC	CASSPVPTVGETQYF
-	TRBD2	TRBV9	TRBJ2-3	TGTGCCAGCAGCGACTGGACTAGCGGGAGGCTCAGAGATACGCAGTATTTT	CASSDWTSGRLRDTQYF
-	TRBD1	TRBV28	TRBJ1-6	TGTGCCAGCAGTCCGGGACAGGGTCATTCACCCCTCCACTTT	CASSPGQGHSPLHF
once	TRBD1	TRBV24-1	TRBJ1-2	TGTGCCACCAGTGATCGAGGGGGCGGCTATGGCTACACCTTC	CATSDRGGGYGYTF
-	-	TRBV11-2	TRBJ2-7	TGTGCCAGCAGTACCACAGGGAAGACCGCCTACGAGCAGTACTTC	CASSTTGKTAYEQYF
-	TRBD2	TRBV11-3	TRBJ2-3	TGTGCCAGCAGCCAGACTAGCGGGAGCCTGCCGCAGTATTTT	CASSQTSGSLPQYF
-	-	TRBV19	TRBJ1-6	TGTGCCAGTAGTGTATACAGTAGATCACCCCTCCACTTT	CASSVYSRSPLHF
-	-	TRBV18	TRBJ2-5	TGTGCCAGCTCACCGGAGAAGACCCAGTACTTC	CASSPEKTQYF
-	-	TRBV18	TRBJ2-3	TGTGCCAGCTCACGGGGGCACGCAGATACGCAGTATTTT	CASSRGHADTQYF
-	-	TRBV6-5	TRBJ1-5	TGTGCCAGCAGTTACTCCGGCTCTGGGCATCAGCCCCAGCATTTT	CASSYSGSGHQPQHF
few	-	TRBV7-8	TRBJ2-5	TGTGCCAGCAGCTTACTCCTGGGAGCGGGCCAAGAGACCCAGTACTTC	CASSLLLGAGQETQYF
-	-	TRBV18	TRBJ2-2	TGTGCCAGCTCACCCCAGGGGGGAGTAGCGAACACCGGGGAGCTGTTTTTT	CASSPQGGVANTGELFF
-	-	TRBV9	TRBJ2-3	TGTGCCAGCAGCGATTCGGGATCTAGCACAGATACGCAGTATTTT	CASSDSGSSTDTQYF
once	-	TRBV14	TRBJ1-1	TGTGCCAGCAGCCAAGATCTATTGCCGGCTGAAGCTTTCTTT	CASSQDLLPAEAFF
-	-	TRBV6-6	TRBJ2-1	TGTGCCAGCAGTTACCAAAACACACACAATGAGCAGTTCTTC	CASSYQNTHNEQFF
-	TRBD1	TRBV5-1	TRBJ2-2	TGCGCCAGCAGAAGCTCCGGACAGGGGAACACCGGGGAGCTGTTTTTT	CASRSSGQGNTGELFF
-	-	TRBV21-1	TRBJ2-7	TGTGCCAGCAGCAAAGGCGGGACAGGGTTTTACGAGCAGTACTTC	CASSKGGTGFYEQYF
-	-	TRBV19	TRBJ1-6	TGTGCCAGTAGCCAGGGTTATAATTCACCCCTCCACTTT	CASSQGYNSPLHF
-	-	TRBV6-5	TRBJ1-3	TGTGCCAGCAGTCCTACGGGGGGCTCTGGAAACACCATATATTTT	CASSPTGGSGNTIYF
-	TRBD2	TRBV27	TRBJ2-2	TGTGCCAGCAGTGGGAGCGGGAGGTTCGCCGGGGAGCTGTTTTTT	CASSGSGRFAGELFF
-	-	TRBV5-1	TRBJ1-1	TGCGCCAGCAGCGATTCAGTGAACACTGAAGCTTTCTTT	CASSDSVNTEAFF
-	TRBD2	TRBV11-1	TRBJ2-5	TGTGCCAGCAGCTCTAGCGGGGGCAGAGGGGAGACCCAGTACTTC	CASSSSGGRGETQYF
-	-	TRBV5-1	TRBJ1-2	TGCGCCAGCAGCTTGGAGTCGGGTGAGGGCTACACCTTC	CASSLESGEGYTF
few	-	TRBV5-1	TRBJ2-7	TGCGCCAGCAGCTACGCGTACGAGCAGTACTTC	CASSYAYEQYF
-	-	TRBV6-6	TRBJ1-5	TGTGCCAGCAACCAGGGAACAGGTCAGCCCCAGCATTTT	CASNQGTGQPQHF
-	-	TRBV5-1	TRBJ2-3	TGCGCCAGCAGCTTGCGGTCTAGCACAGATACGCAGTATTTT	CASSLRSSTDTQYF
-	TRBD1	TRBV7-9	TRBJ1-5	TGTGCCAGCAGCCCGGGGACAGACACGAATCAGCCCCAGCATTTT	CASSPGTDTNQPQHF
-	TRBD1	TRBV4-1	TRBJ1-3	TGCGCCAGCAGCCTTTACCGACAGGGATCTGGAAACACCATATATTTT	CASSLYRQGSGNTIYF
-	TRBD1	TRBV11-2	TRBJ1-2	TGTGCCAGCAGCTTTGGACAGGCCGTCTACACCTTC	CASSFGQAVYTF
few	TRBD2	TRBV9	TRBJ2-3	TGTGCCAGCAGCGCCCGGGCGGGACTAGGCACAGATACGCAGTATTTT	CASSARAGLGTDTQYF
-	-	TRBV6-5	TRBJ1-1	TGTGCCAGCAATGGACCGCGCGGGACTGAAGCTTTCTTT	CASNGPRGTEAFF
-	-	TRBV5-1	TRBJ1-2	TGCGCCAGCAGCTTGGTAGGGGGACGGGGCTACACCTTC	CASSLVGGRGYTF
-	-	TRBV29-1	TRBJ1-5	TGCAGCGTTGGGCACGGGGGAGAGGGGCCCCAGCATTTT	CSVGHGGEGPQHF
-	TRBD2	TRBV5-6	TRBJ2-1	TGTGCCAGCAGCCAGAGCCCAGGGACTAGCGGAGGGCATGAGCAGTTCTTC	CASSQSPGTSGGHEQFF